Listed below are T cell receptor beta chains from one sample, sequenced in a study of shared clonotypes between healthy human individuals. Repertoires were generated with immunoSEQ multiplex PCR, while TCRdb's copy carries only in-frame clones and drops some. The sample contains some 1.5 million clones, 96% of which appear only once. Sequencing used naive CD4+ T cells sorted from blood. Every receptor here comes from a man under 40 in good health. CDR3s include the opening cysteine and the closing phenylalanine or tryptophan. D genes are given only for firm matches. A row's size may be missing; if present it is once, few, many or a size class.

clone size	V gene	D gene	J gene	CDR3 DNA	CDR3 protein
.	TRBV5-6	.	TRBJ1-2	TGTGCCAGCAGCTACGGACAGTCCTATGGCTACACCTTC	CASSYGQSYGYTF
once	TRBV10-3	.	TRBJ1-5	TGTGCCATCAGTGAGTTTTCGGGCAATCAGCCCCAGCATTTT	CAISEFSGNQPQHF
.	TRBV5-6	TRBD2	TRBJ2-1	TGTGCCAGCAGTTATCCCGAGGCAGCCCTAGCGGACAATGAGCAGTTCTTC	CASSYPEAALADNEQFF
.	TRBV28	.	TRBJ1-3	TGTGCCAGCAGGAGAACCGGGAGTGGAAACACCATATATTTT	CASRRTGSGNTIYF
.	TRBV9	.	TRBJ1-1	TGTGCCAGCAGCGTCAGAGACGGGAGTGAAGCTTTCTTT	CASSVRDGSEAFF
.	TRBV6-1	.	TRBJ2-1	TGTGCCAGCAGAGAAGCTATGGCCTCCTACAATGAGCAGTTCTTC	CASREAMASYNEQFF
once	TRBV7-2	TRBD2	TRBJ2-1	TGTGCCAGCAGCGGGACTAGCGGGAGGGCCTCGTACAATGAGCAGTTCTTC	CASSGTSGRASYNEQFF
.	TRBV5-1	TRBD1	TRBJ1-1	TGCGCCAGCAGCTTGGGGGACAGGGACGGCACTGAAGCTTTCTTT	CASSLGDRDGTEAFF
.	TRBV9	TRBD2	TRBJ2-1	TGTGCCAGCAGCGGACGGACTAGCAAGTACAATGAGCAGTTCTTC	CASSGRTSKYNEQFF
.	TRBV29-1	TRBD2	TRBJ2-1	TGCAGCGTCATAAGGGGCGGGAGGGGGTACAATGAGCAGTTCTTC	CSVIRGGRGYNEQFF
.	TRBV11-3	.	TRBJ2-1	TGTGCCAGCAGCACAGGAAACTCTTACAATGAGCAGTTCTTC	CASSTGNSYNEQFF
.	TRBV5-1	TRBD1	TRBJ1-1	TGCGCCAGCAGCCCGGGACAGGGCACTGAAGCTTTCTTT	CASSPGQGTEAFF
.	TRBV29-1	.	TRBJ1-4	TGCAGCGCAATAGACACCGGCACTAATGAAAAACTGTTTTTT	CSAIDTGTNEKLFF
.	TRBV19	.	TRBJ2-7	TGTGCCAGTAGTTCCAGCGGTCTTAGCTACGAGCAGTACTTC	CASSSSGLSYEQYF
.	TRBV20-1	.	TRBJ2-1	TGCAGTGCTAGAAGGGGAAGGGGGCAGTTCTTC	CSARRGRGQFF
.	TRBV7-3	TRBD2	TRBJ2-1	TGTGCCAGCAGCTTGGTTAGCGGGAGCTCCTACAATGAGCAGTTCTTC	CASSLVSGSSYNEQFF
.	TRBV5-1	.	TRBJ2-3	TGCGCCAGCAGCCCCTTTTTGGAGAGCACAGATACGCAGTATTTT	CASSPFLESTDTQYF
.	TRBV9	TRBD2	TRBJ2-1	TGTGCCAGCAGCGTAGCCCCCCCGACTAGCGGGCCCACCCACTATTACTACAATGAGCAGTTCTTC	CASSVAPPTSGPTHYYYNEQFF
.	TRBV9	TRBD1	TRBJ2-3	TGTGCCAGCAGCGTAACAGGGGGCCGGGATACGCAGTATTTT	CASSVTGGRDTQYF
.	TRBV29-1	.	TRBJ2-5	TGCAGCGTTGCCACGAGCCTCTACCAAGAGACCCAGTACTTC	CSVATSLYQETQYF
.	TRBV7-9	TRBD2	TRBJ2-1	TGTGCCAGCAGCTTCGGGGGACTAGCGGGAGCCTACAATGAGCAGTTCTTC	CASSFGGLAGAYNEQFF
.	TRBV18	.	TRBJ1-3	TGTGCCAGCTCACCACAAGCGGGGTCCTCTGGAAACACCATATATTTT	CASSPQAGSSGNTIYF
.	TRBV7-8	.	TRBJ2-5	TGTGCCAGCAGCTTCGACTCCTACCCCCGAGAGACCCAGTACTTC	CASSFDSYPRETQYF
.	TRBV7-2	.	TRBJ1-3	TGTGCCAGCAGCTTATATGGGCACGGAAACACCATATATTTT	CASSLYGHGNTIYF
.	TRBV11-2	.	TRBJ2-7	TGTGCCAGCAGCTTAGGCCCGGACAGCGGGTACTACGAGCAGTACTTC	CASSLGPDSGYYEQYF
.	TRBV19	TRBD1	TRBJ1-4	TGTGCCAGTCGGACAGGGGGAGGTGAAAAACTGTTTTTT	CASRTGGGEKLFF
.	TRBV5-1	TRBD1	TRBJ2-2	TGCGCCAGCAGCTCGGACTTGACAGGGATACGCACCGGGGAGCTGTTTTTT	CASSSDLTGIRTGELFF
.	TRBV9	TRBD1	TRBJ2-3	TGTGCCAGCAGCGCCCGGACAGGGAATCTGGCAGATACGCAGTATTTT	CASSARTGNLADTQYF
.	TRBV25-1	TRBD2	TRBJ2-7	TGTGCCAGCGGAGTGGGACTAGCGGGAAGCGAGCAGTACTTC	CASGVGLAGSEQYF